The clone carrying this TCR beta chain was counted between two and nine times. The antigen is unknown. TCRdb independently ran MiXCR on the 5' RACE reads; one entry per CDR3 protein. The sample has some 340,000 distinct CDR3 sequences, 9.5% to 12% seen once. This sample was taken from a study of T cells after yellow fever vaccination. Study overall: Preparation of the low-cell-number fractions used SMART-Seq v4 Ultra Low Input. Study results and caveats: A limited proportion of clonotypes was detected within both the CD4 and CD8 compartments. Reappearing after the booster were most of the clones from primary vaccination (around 96% CD4, approximately 89% CD8).

The CDR3 runs to 16 residues. V was pared by 3 bases and J by 1 base, with 15 bases between. Germline V CDR1 and CDR2: MNHEY, SMNVEV (reference sequence). The sequencing used CD4+ T cells sorted from PBMCs, collected 45 days after the yellow fever booster vaccination. This chain joins TRBV27 and TRBJ1-1; D not resolved. The sequence was obtained from a man younger than 35 who received the YFV17D yellow fever vaccine. Here the CDR3 DNA reads TGTGCCAGCAGTTTTAGTTCCGGAAGAGGGAACACTGAAGCTTTCTTT. Encoded protein: CASSFSSGRGNTEAFF.